Described below is a single T cell receptor beta chain sequence and its context. Per the germline V gene, CDR1 is LGHDT and CDR2 is YNNKEL (reference sequence). This CDR3 region has 15 residues. After removal of 4 bases from V and 6 bases from J, the junction contained 11 bases not matched to a gene. This entry is derived from a study of blood T cell repertoires in COVID-19. Study-wide context: Acute-phase and convalescent COVID-19 samples originated in the United States, Italy and Spain. Nucleic acid was either cDNA or gDNA, and it came from T cells, B-cell-depleted T cells, or PBMCs.

Authors' analysis steps: The authors estimated nucleated cell counts from reference gene primer amplification. Measured with immunoSEQ multiplex PCR; TCRdb has only the in-frame clones, and not every one. V and J calls plus clone size are reproduced from that table; the DNA served to infer D and trimming. The sample holds some 150,000 clones, around 85% seen once. This chain connects TRBV3-1 (or the pseudogene TRBV3-2) to TRBJ2-7; TRBD1 matches 8 bases. The clonotype comes from a man between 65 and 85 years old with acute or convalescent COVID-19. Sample: peripheral blood. In DNA, the CDR3 is TGTGCCAGCAGCCCGCCTCAGGTCAGGGGGCTCGAGCAGTACTTC. It encodes CASSPPQVRGLEQYF.